Presented here are 30 T cell receptor beta chains from one specimen sequenced in a study of vaccination and CD4 T cells after COVID-19. These receptors lack a known antigen. The Oncomine TCR Beta short-read assay was applied to DNA of cultured CD4+ T cells. From the PCR reads, TCRdb called clonotypes with MiXCR, one entry per CDR3 protein. The sample yields over 10,000 distinct CDR3 sequences, 25% to 30% seen once. Sample treatment: roughly ten-day PBMC culture with coronavirus spike peptide pools or control peptides (ViraFEST assay). The material was CD4+ T cells from blood, cultured in vitro, obtained before SARS-CoV-2 vaccination. These receptors were taken from a human donor who received a COVID-19 vaccine.

The chain joins TRBV18 to TRBJ2-6; TRBD1 matches at 8 bases. The CDR3 spans 21 residues. With V trimmed by 3 bases and J by 2 bases, 18 bases remained unmatched. Germline CDR1 and CDR2: KGHSH and LQKENI. The CDR3 spells CASSPMTGRTGFSPGANVLTF. For the CDR3, the DNA is TGTGCCAGCTCACCTATGACGGGAAGGACAGGGTTCTCCCCTGGGGCCAACGTCCTGACTTTC. The complete variable domain, with remaining parts taken from reference TRBV18 and TRBJ2-6, reads NAGVMQNPRHLVRRRGQEARLRCSPMKGHSHVYWYRQLPEEGLKFMVYLQKENIIDESGMPKERFSAEFPKEGPSILRIQQVVRGDSAAYFCASSPMTGRTGFSPGANVLTFGAGSRLTVL.

In this sample, this clonotype turned up a few times. Written as DNA, the CDR3 is TGTGCCAGCGGGACGGGGGACCCTGAAGCTTTCTTT. Translating it yields CASGTGDPEAFF. The chain combines TRBV2 with TRBJ1-1, with D perhaps TRBD1 (5 bases). This CDR3 region has 12 residues. From germline, CDR1 is SNHLY and CDR2 FYNNEI. The V and J ends lost 8 bases and 6 bases respectively, with 13 bases between them.

The chain joins TRBV20-1 to TRBJ2-7; 9 nucleotides align to TRBD2. Germline CDR1 is DFQATT and CDR2 is SNEGSKA (reference sequence). This CDR3 region has 14 residues. V shed 2 bases and J 1 base; nucleotides not matched to a gene: 3. This chain's CDR3 is CSARLAGISYEQYF. CDR3 nucleotides: TGCAGTGCTAGACTAGCGGGGATTTCCTACGAGCAGTACTTC.

Here the CDR3 reads CSVEEGGARNTEAFF. The CDR3, as DNA: TGCAGCGTTGAAGAAGGGGGGGCAAGGAACACTGAAGCTTTCTTT. The chain links TRBV29-1 to TRBJ1-1; tentative D call: TRBD1 (6 bases). The ends were cut back, 0 bases at V and 1 base at J, with 12 bases in the middle. Germline V lookup: CDR1 SQVTM, CDR2 ANQGSEA. The CDR3 runs 15 residues.

This clonotype was detected only a few times. The chain joins TRBV5-4 to TRBJ2-3; TRBD2 is a possible D gene (6 bases). The V and J ends lost 4 bases and 2 bases respectively, with 11 bases between them. From germline, CDR1 is SGHNT and CDR2 YYREEE (reference sequence). The length of the CDR3 is 14 residues. The CDR3 nucleotides read TGTGCCAGCAGCCGCGGGACCTCCACAGATACGCAGTATTTT. Its protein product is CASSRGTSTDTQYF. Using reference TRBV5-4 and TRBJ2-3 for the parts outside the CDR3, the full variable domain is ETGVTQSPTHLIKTRGQQVTLRCSSQSGHNTVSWYQQALGQGPQFIFQYYREEENGRGNFPPRFSGLQFPNYSSELNVNALELDDSALYLCASSRGTSTDTQYFGPGTRLTVL.

There are a few counts of this clonotype. The V and J genes are TRBV19 and TRBJ1-1; D gene ambiguous. The germline gives CDR1 LNHDA, CDR2 SQIVND (reference sequence). CDR3 length: 16 amino acids. Trimming stripped 5 bases from V and 0 bases from J, with 16 bases between. CDR3 sequence (DNA): TGTGCCAGTAGTCCCAGGCTGGACTGGCTGAACACTGAAGCTTTCTTT. As protein: CASSPRLDWLNTEAFF.

V and J are TRBV6-1 and TRBJ2-3, with 7 bases matching TRBD1. J lost 0 bases, V lost 3 bases, and 6 bases had no gene match. CDR1 and CDR2 (germline): MNHNS, SASEGT. This CDR3 region has 16 residues. The CDR3 region has the DNA TGTGCCAGCAGTGACCGACAGGGATGGAGCACAGATACGCAGTATTTT. This gives the protein CASSDRQGWSTDTQYF.

V is TRBV5-4 and J is TRBJ1-1; maybe TRBD1 (5 bases). The CDR3 contains 15 residues. Germline CDR1 reads SGHNT; CDR2 reads YYREEE (reference sequence). The V gene lost 2 bases and the J gene lost 1 base, with 12 bases spanning the gap. The CDR3 protein is CASSFDGRGNTEAFF. The CDR3 coding sequence is TGTGCCAGCAGCTTTGACGGGAGGGGGAACACTGAAGCTTTCTTT.

This clonotype has just a few counts. The gene calls are TRBV12-3 or TRBV12-4 and TRBJ1-1, with D perhaps TRBD1 (5 bases). The CDR3 covers 15 residues. Trimming left V 2 bases short and J 3 bases short, with 13 bases between. The CDR3 is CASSLRWGEDTEAFF. The DNA for the CDR3 is TGTGCCAGCAGTTTACGATGGGGCGAGGACACTGAAGCTTTCTTT.

The J gene is TRBJ2-1, the V gene TRBV12-3 or TRBV12-4; D is undetermined. V lost 7 bases and J 4 bases, leaving 11 bases between the germline ends. The CDR3 covers 13 residues. This CDR3 reads CASILNPYNEQFF. In nucleotides, the CDR3 is TGTGCCAGCATCCTAAATCCGTACAATGAGCAGTTCTTC.

The rearrangement links TRBV7-2 to TRBJ2-7, with 10 bases fitting TRBD2. The germline V gene encodes CDR1 SGHTA and CDR2 FQGNSA. J was trimmed by 5 bases and V by 2 bases; bases with no gene match: 6. The length of the CDR3 is 15 residues. The CDR3 spells CASSLQTSGVHEQYF. CDR3 nucleotide sequence: TGTGCCAGCAGCTTACAAACTAGCGGGGTCCACGAGCAGTACTTC.

This clonotype occurred once. The chain uses TRBV2 and TRBJ2-7, with TRBD1 identical over 9 bases. CDR3 size: 13 residues. Germline loops: CDR1 SNHLY, CDR2 FYNNEI. V was clipped by 6 bases and J by 3 bases; unmatched bases: 3. In nucleotides, the CDR3 is TGTGCCAGCAGGGACAGGGGACGCTACGAGCAGTACTTC. Translation gives CASRDRGRYEQYF.

This chain joins TRBV30 and TRBJ2-7, with D tentatively TRBD2 (5 bases). CDR1 is GTSNPN, CDR2 SVGIG, per germline (reference sequence). Deletions cut 3 bases from V and 3 bases from J, with 12 bases between. The CDR3 loop spans 13 amino acids. The CDR3 DNA reads as TGTGCCTGGAGCTCGGACTCCCACTACGAGCAGTACTTC. Amino acids: CAWSSDSHYEQYF.

The chain carries TRBV6-1 and TRBJ1-1; TRBD1 is a possible D gene (6 bases). Germline assignment: CDR1 MNHNS and CDR2 SASEGT. Trimming left V 4 bases short and J 5 bases short, with 14 bases between. There are 14 residues in the CDR3. The CDR3 sequence is CASSVAGEVTEAFF. CDR3 DNA sequence: TGTGCCAGCAGTGTGGCAGGGGAGGTAACTGAAGCTTTCTTT.

The rearrangement uses TRBV5-1 and TRBJ2-7; 10 bases are a match to TRBD2. The CDR3 loop spans 17 amino acids. V was clipped by 0 bases and J by 3 bases; unmatched bases: 9. Germline V CDR1 and CDR2: SGHRS, YFSETQ. Here the CDR3 DNA reads TGCGCCAGCAGCTTGGAACCTAGCGGGGGCGTTAGCTACGAGCAGTACTTC. It is translated as CASSLEPSGGVSYEQYF.

The chain joins TRBV19 to TRBJ1-5; no clear D gene. This CDR3 region has 15 residues. V lost 1 base to trimming and J lost 3 bases, with 10 bases between them. The germline V gene encodes CDR1 LNHDA and CDR2 SQIVND (reference sequence). CDR3: CASSIGRPDNQPQHF. The CDR3 bases are TGTGCCAGTAGTATAGGCAGACCAGACAATCAGCCCCAGCATTTT. The full variable domain, rest sourced from reference TRBV19 and TRBJ1-5, is DGGITQSPKYLFRKEGQNVTLSCEQNLNHDAMYWYRQDPGQGLRLIYYSQIVNDFQKGDIAEGYSVSREKKESFPLTVTSAQKNPTAFYLCASSIGRPDNQPQHFGDGTRLSIL.

This clonotype is judged medium-sized. V usage is TRBV24-1 and J usage is TRBJ2-1; TRBD1 might be the D (6 bases). Germline lookup yields CDR1 KGHDR and CDR2 SFDVKD. Trimming pared 4 bases from V and 5 bases from J, leaving 14 bases between. This CDR3 is built from 15 residues. CDR3 in amino acids: CATSDRRGWDNEQFF. The CDR3 DNA reads TGTGCCACCAGTGACCGCAGGGGATGGGACAATGAGCAGTTCTTC.

Worth noting for this clonotype: Mismatch with germline at one junction end may stem from a read error. The chain links TRBV6-1 to TRBJ2-6; 9 nucleotides agree with TRBD1. This CDR3 is built from 15 residues. Germline V gene data show CDR1 as MNHNS and CDR2 as SASEGT. The CDR3 is CAGRPGQGKSGVLTF. The CDR3, as DNA: TGTGCCGGCAGACCGGGACAGGGAAAATCAGGGGTCCTGACTTTC.

The chain joins TRBV11-3 to TRBJ2-7; the D is unclear. This CDR3 has 13 residues. In germline, CDR1 is SGHNT, CDR2 YENEEA. The V and J ends lost 6 bases and 0 bases respectively, with 9 bases between them. The CDR3 sequence: CASRGISSYEQYF. The CDR3 bases are TGTGCCAGCAGGGGGATTAGCTCCTACGAGCAGTACTTC.

The chain links TRBV20-1 to TRBJ1-2; tentatively, D is TRBD1 (5 bases). CDR1 is DFQATT and CDR2 is SNEGSKA in the germline V gene (reference sequence). V was trimmed by 4 bases and J by 4 bases, leaving 10 bases between them. The CDR3 has 12 residues. DNA of the CDR3: TGCAGTGCTACCACAGGAGGCTATGGCTACACCTTC. It codes for CSATTGGYGYTF.

The gene calls are TRBV6-1 and TRBJ2-2; D is perhaps TRBD1 (6 bases). The ends were cut back, 6 bases at V and 0 bases at J, with 11 bases in the middle. In germline, CDR1 is MNHNS, CDR2 SASEGT. The CDR3 runs to 15 residues. CDR3 in amino acids: CASSLTGPNTGELFF. CDR3 coding DNA: TGTGCCAGCAGCCTGACAGGTCCGAACACCGGGGAGCTGTTTTTT.

V and J are TRBV6-1 and TRBJ1-5; D possibly corresponds to TRBD1 (5 bases). Trimming took 0 bases from V and 5 from J, leaving 14 bases between them. The CDR3 runs 16 residues. Germline CDR1 MNHNS, CDR2 SASEGT. The CDR3 spells CASSEAGPGPHQPQHF. In nucleotides, the CDR3 is TGTGCCAGCAGTGAAGCGGGGCCCGGCCCACATCAGCCCCAGCATTTT.

This clonotype was picked up a small number of times. V usage is TRBV19 and J usage is TRBJ2-3; D not resolved. This CDR3 has 14 residues. Germline values: CDR1 LNHDA, CDR2 SQIVND (reference sequence). The V and J ends lost 5 bases and 0 bases respectively, with 9 bases between them. The chain's CDR3 is CASSGQTSTDTQYF. DNA for the CDR3: TGTGCCAGTAGTGGGCAGACCAGCACAGATACGCAGTATTTT. The entire variable domain, with the rest obtained from reference TRBV19 and TRBJ2-3, is as follows: DGGITQSPKYLFRKEGQNVTLSCEQNLNHDAMYWYRQDPGQGLRLIYYSQIVNDFQKGDIAEGYSVSREKKESFPLTVTSAQKNPTAFYLCASSGQTSTDTQYFGPGTRLTVL.

This clonotype came up a few times. This rearrangement joins TRBV30 to TRBJ1-6; D gene unclear. CDR1 is GTSNPN, CDR2 SVGIG, per germline (reference sequence). The CDR3 is made up of 11 amino acids. With 5 bases removed from V and 7 bases from J, the gap between germline ends came to 6 bases. The CDR3 loop is CAWGLNSPLHF. Here the CDR3 DNA reads TGTGCCTGGGGGTTGAATTCACCCCTCCACTTT.

The chain has TRBV6-1 and TRBJ2-2, with TRBD1 matching 7 bases. The CDR3 spans 14 residues. V trimming: 6 bases; J trimming: 4 bases; junction bases outside the gene matches: 5. Germline V lookup: CDR1 MNHNS, CDR2 SASEGT. The CDR3 here is CASRPTGVTGELFF. CDR3 bases: TGTGCCAGCAGGCCCACAGGGGTCACCGGGGAGCTGTTTTTT.

The genes are TRBV21-1 and TRBJ2-5; TRBD1, the D gene given by the table, was not confirmed from the DNA. TRBV21-1 is a pseudogene segment. The CDR3 sequence is 15 residues long. The chain's CDR3 is CASSSTLGGRETQYF. CDR3 nucleotide sequence: TGTGCCAGCAGCTCAACACTGGGGGGGCGGGAGACCCAGTACTTC.

This clonotype was picked up a small number of times. The J gene is TRBJ2-3, the V gene TRBV20-1; possibly TRBD2 for D (5 bases). This CDR3 has 12 amino acids. V dropped 1 base and J dropped 6 bases, with 8 bases sitting between them. Germline-derived CDR1 and CDR2 are DFQATT and SNEGSKA (reference sequence). CDR3 sequence: CSARVAFDTQYF. For the CDR3, the DNA is TGCAGTGCTAGAGTAGCGTTCGATACGCAGTATTTT.

This clonotype occurred a few times. The genes are TRBV24-1 and TRBJ2-2; 9 nucleotides line up with TRBD1. The CDR3 covers 13 residues. V shed 7 bases, J shed 4 bases, and the junction held 0 bases outside the gene matches. The germline CDR1 and CDR2 sequences are KGHDR and SFDVKD. CDR3 in amino acids: CATRQGATGELFF. CDR3 DNA: TGTGCCACCAGACAGGGGGCCACCGGGGAGCTGTTTTTT.

This chain joins TRBV11-2 and TRBJ2-5; D is undetermined. This CDR3 contains 13 residues. V dropped 2 bases and J dropped 5 bases, with 9 bases sitting between them. CDR1 and CDR2 from the germline V gene are SGHAT and FQNNGV. CDR3: CASSLSGPETQYF. CDR3 nucleotide sequence: TGTGCCAGCAGCTTATCCGGGCCGGAGACCCAGTACTTC.

This clonotype was counted only a few times. The chain joins TRBV24-1 to TRBJ1-5; D gene unclear. The V end lost 4 bases, the J end lost 5 bases, and 14 bases lay between the germline ends. The CDR3 is made up of 15 amino acids. The germline CDR1 and CDR2 sequences are KGHDR and SFDVKD. The CDR3 DNA is TGTGCCACCAGTGACCGGGCCAGGACGGATCAGCCCCAGCATTTT. It translates to CATSDRARTDQPQHF.